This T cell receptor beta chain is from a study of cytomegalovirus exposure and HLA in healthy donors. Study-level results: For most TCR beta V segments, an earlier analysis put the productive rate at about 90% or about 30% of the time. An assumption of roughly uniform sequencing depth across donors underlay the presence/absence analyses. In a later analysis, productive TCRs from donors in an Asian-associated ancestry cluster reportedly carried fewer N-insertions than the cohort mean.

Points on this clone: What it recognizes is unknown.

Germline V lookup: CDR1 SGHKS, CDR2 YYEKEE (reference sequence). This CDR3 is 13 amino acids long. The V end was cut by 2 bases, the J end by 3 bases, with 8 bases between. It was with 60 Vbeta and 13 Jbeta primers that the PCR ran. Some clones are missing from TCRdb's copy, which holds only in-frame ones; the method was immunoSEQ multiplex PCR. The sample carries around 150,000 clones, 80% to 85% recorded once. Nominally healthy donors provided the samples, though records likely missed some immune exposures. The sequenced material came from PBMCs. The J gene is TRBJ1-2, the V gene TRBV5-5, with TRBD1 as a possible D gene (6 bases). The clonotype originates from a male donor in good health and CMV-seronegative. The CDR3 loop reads CASSLQGDYGYTF. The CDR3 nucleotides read TGTGCCAGCAGCTTACAGGGAGACTATGGCTACACCTTC.